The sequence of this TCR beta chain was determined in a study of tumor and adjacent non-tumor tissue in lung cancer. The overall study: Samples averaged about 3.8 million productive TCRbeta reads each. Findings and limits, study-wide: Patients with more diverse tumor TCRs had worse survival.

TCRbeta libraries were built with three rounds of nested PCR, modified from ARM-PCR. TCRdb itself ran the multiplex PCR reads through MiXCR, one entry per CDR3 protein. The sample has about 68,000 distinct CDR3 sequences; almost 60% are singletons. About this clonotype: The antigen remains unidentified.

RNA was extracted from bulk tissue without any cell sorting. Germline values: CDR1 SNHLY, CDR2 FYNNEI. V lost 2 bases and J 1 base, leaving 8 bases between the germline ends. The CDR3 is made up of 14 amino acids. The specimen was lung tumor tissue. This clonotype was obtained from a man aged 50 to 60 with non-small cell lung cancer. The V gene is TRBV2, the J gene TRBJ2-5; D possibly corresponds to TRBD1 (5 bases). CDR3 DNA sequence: TGTGCCAGCAGTGAAAGGGGAATCCAAGAGACCCAGTACTTC. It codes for CASSERGIQETQYF.